This T cell receptor (beta chain) was sequenced in a study of cytomegalovirus exposure and HLA in healthy donors. In germline, CDR1 is GTSNPN, CDR2 SVGIG (reference sequence). V lost 5 bases and J 7 bases, leaving 18 bases between the germline ends. This CDR3 is 14 amino acids long. Whole-study results and caveats: Rarity held for most TCR sequences, but there were some public TCRs that occurred in many donors. It was only CMV serostatus that was available as immune exposure information. Several top significant clusters appeared, in a later analysis, to be linked to common viral pathogens. In a later analysis, TCR association rates varied by HLA locus: DRB1 most, HLA-C fewest.

PCR employed 60 Vbeta and 13 Jbeta primers. Assay used: immunoSEQ multiplex PCR; TCRdb lists only in-frame clones, some missing. The sample has 200,000 to 250,000 clones, 82% seen once; the top ten hold 4.5% to 6%. In regard to this clone: Its antigen is not known.

This receptor was identified in a woman between 35 and 50 years old in good health and CMV-seropositive. What was sequenced was PBMCs. This rearrangement joins TRBV30 to TRBJ1-5, with a tentative D call TRBD1 (5 bases). In DNA, the CDR3 is TGTGCCTGGTCGGGGGGATGGGGAGAGCAGCCCCAGCATTTT. It translates to CAWSGGWGEQPQHF. The entire variable domain, with the rest obtained from reference TRBV30 and TRBJ1-5, is as follows: SQTIHQWPATLVQPVGSPLSLECTVEGTSNPNLYWYRQAAGRGLQLLFYSVGIGQISSEVPQNLSASRPQDRQFILSSKKLLLSDSGFYLCAWSGGWGEQPQHFGDGTRLSIL.